This T cell receptor beta chain is from a study of blood T cell repertoires in COVID-19 (dated by TCRdb to about 2020). Broadly, across the study: Collaborator samples came from the United States, Italy and Spain and covered acute and convalescent phases of COVID-19. Sample metadata almost always included a de-identified subject ID, COVID-19 status, age in years and sex. Deeply sampled blood TCRbeta repertoires from subjects exposed to, actively infected with, or recovered from COVID-19 were included in the dataset. The repertoires were made available in a free public database intended to serve as a resource for research on the immune response to SARS-CoV-2. HLA class I and class II types, where available, came from metadata supplied by the sample provider rather than from assay-based typing. Samples were obtained from the ongoing ImmuneRACE study (first 160 participants) and from 1,254 subjects provided by 6 global collaborators. The material from the prospective study consisted of cDNA or gDNA derived from T cells, B-cell-depleted T cells, or PBMCs. Study-wide conclusions, independent of this receptor: How much clinical and demographic metadata was included differed by source and by participant, and the metadata was provided uncurated.

TCRbeta CDR3 regions were amplified from genomic DNA using the immunoSEQ Assay, a bias-controlled multiplex PCR. In the original analysis: Nucleated cell counts per sample were estimated from amplification of reference gene primers within the assay. Sequence reads were collapsed and filtered to measure the absolute abundance of every unique TCRbeta CDR3 rearrangement. For each sample, productive Simpson clonality was calculated as the square root of Simpson's diversity index over productive rearrangements. Entries here come from immuneACCESS through TCRdb and include only in-frame sequences with V and J called. Some clones fail to appear in such tables; in the studies checked, an unresolved V gene covers under half of the shortfall, and the cause of the remainder is unknown. V and J calls and clone size are those listed in that table; D and trimming were worked out from the DNA. This sample is represented by 200,000 to 250,000 clones; 90% of them were singletons. The top ten clones comprise more than 13% of the sample.

In the prospective study, participants were roughly 18 to 100 years old, resided in about two dozen geographic areas of the United States, and were enrolled through a virtual design. In the prospective study, participants were assigned to cohorts based on the clinical history participants reported in a screening survey and a study questionnaire. Exposed participants had been in contact, within 2 weeks of entering the study, with a person who had a PCR-confirmed or clinician-diagnosed case of COVID-19. In the prospective study, whole blood, serum and a nasopharyngeal or oropharyngeal swab were collected from each participant by mobile phlebotomists. Over an approximately 2-month period, participants in the prospective study had the option of providing additional blood draws and questionnaires. Prospective study blood samples were shipped either frozen or at room temperature before DNA extraction.

On this clone itself: It has no known antigen specificity. There are no base qualities to consult, and no much larger clone falls within one base.

CDR1 SGHAT and CDR2 FQNNGV were looked up in the germline V gene. At the junction V is shortened by 6 bases and J by 0 bases; bases outside the gene matches: 6. Counted from cysteine to phenylalanine, this CDR3 has 16 amino acids. The read is trimmed to its CDR3 DNA, 48 bases read in frame from base 1. The chain is encoded by TRBV11-2 joined to TRBJ2-3, with 10 bases aligning to TRBD2. The specimen was PBMCs or T cells enriched from blood (not recorded which). The sequence was collected from a man under 40 who had been exposed to COVID-19. At the DNA level, the sequence is TGTGCCAGCAGAGACGAGCGGGGGGGAAGCACAGATACGCAGTATTTT. Its protein product is CASRDERGGSTDTQYF.